This T cell receptor beta chain was recorded in a study of type 1 regulatory T cells. Looking at the study overall: An in vitro protocol generated T-allo10, a Tr1-enriched, alloantigen-specific CD4 T cell product.

The germline V and J ends were trimmed by 1 base and 8 bases, with 10 bases remaining between them. The CDR3 is 13 residues long. CDR1 and CDR2 from the germline V gene are SGHTA and FQGTGA. TCRdb passed the reads through MiXCR, listing each CDR3 protein once. The data show 80,000 to 100,000 distinct CDR3 sequences, about 28% seen once. A few counts support this clonotype. The sequence derives from a human donor in good health. The V call is TRBV7-3, the J call TRBJ2-3, with a weak D call TRBD2 (6 bases). Source material: CD4+ T cells, either the whole sample or a sorted fraction (not recorded which). The CDR3 spells CASSLRGTATQYF. The CDR3 nucleotides are TGTGCCAGCAGCTTAAGGGGGACTGCTACGCAGTATTTT.